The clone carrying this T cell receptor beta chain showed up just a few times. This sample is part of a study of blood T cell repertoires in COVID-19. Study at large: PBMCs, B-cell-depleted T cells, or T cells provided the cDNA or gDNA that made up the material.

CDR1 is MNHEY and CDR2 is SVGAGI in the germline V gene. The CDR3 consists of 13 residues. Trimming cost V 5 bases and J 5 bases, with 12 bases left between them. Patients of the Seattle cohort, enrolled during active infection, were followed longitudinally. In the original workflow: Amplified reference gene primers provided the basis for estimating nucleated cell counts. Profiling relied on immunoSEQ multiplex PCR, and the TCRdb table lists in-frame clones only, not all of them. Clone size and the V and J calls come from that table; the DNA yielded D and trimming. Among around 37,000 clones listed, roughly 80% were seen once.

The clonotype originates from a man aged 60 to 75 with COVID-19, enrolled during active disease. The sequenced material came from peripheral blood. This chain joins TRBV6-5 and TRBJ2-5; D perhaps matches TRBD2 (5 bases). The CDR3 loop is CASSPPGVETQYF. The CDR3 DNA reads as TGTGCCAGCAGTCCACCCGGGGTGGAGACCCAGTACTTC.